The sequence of this TCR beta chain was determined in a study of blood T cell repertoires in COVID-19. Study context: Sample material is recorded as cDNA or gDNA derived from T cells, B-cell-depleted T cells, or PBMCs.

TCRdb keeps only in-frame clones here, not all; method: immunoSEQ multiplex PCR. The data hold 130,000 or so clones, with 80% to 90% observed a single time. Trimming cost V 1 base and J 7 bases, with 11 bases left between them. Looked up from germline, CDR1 is ENHRY and CDR2 is SYGVKD. The CDR3 is made up of 15 amino acids. The material sequenced was peripheral blood. The rearrangement uses TRBV10-3 and TRBJ1-6; D perhaps matches TRBD1 (6 bases). The receptor's source is a man in his fifties or sixties with active or convalescent COVID-19. The CDR3 nucleotides are TGTGCCATCAGTGAGTTAACAGGGAACAATTCACCCCTCCACTTT. Protein: CAISELTGNNSPLHF.